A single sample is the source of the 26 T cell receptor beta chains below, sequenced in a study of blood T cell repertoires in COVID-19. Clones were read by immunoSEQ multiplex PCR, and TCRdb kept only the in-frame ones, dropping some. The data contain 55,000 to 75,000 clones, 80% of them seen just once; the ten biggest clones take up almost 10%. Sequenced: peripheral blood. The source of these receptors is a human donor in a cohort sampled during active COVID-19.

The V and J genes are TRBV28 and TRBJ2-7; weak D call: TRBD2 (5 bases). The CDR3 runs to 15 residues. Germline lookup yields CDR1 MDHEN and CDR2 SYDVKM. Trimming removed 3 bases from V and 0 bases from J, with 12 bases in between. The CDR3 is CASSFLAGSSYEQYF. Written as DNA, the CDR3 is TGTGCCAGCAGTTTTCTGGCGGGCAGCTCCTACGAGCAGTACTTC.

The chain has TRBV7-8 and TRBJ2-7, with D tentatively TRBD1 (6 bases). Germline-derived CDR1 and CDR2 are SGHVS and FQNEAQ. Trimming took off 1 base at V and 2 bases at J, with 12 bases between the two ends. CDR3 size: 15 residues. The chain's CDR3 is CASSLGQGRTYEQYF. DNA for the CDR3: TGTGCCAGCAGCTTAGGGCAGGGGAGAACCTACGAGCAGTACTTC.

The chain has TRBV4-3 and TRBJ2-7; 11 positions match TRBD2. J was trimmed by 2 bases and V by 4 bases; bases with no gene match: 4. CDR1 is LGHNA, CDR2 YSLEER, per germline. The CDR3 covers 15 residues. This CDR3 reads CASSRELAGAYEQYF. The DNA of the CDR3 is TGCGCCAGCAGCCGCGAACTAGCGGGGGCCTACGAGCAGTACTTC.

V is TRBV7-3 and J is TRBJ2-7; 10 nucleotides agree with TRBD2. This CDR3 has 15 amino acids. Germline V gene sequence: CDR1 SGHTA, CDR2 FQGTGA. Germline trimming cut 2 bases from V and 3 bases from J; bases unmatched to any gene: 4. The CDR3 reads CASSLLAGVDYEQYF. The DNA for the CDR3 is TGTGCCAGCAGCTTACTAGCGGGAGTGGACTACGAGCAGTACTTC.

The CDR3 here is CASSPDRGAFEQYF. The DNA of the CDR3 is TGTGCCAGCTCACCGGACAGGGGGGCCTTCGAGCAGTACTTC. The J gene is TRBJ2-7, the V gene TRBV18, with TRBD1 identical over 10 bases. The germline V gene has CDR1 KGHSH and CDR2 LQKENI. This CDR3 has 14 amino acids. V trimming: 3 bases; J trimming: 6 bases; junction bases outside the gene matches: 5.

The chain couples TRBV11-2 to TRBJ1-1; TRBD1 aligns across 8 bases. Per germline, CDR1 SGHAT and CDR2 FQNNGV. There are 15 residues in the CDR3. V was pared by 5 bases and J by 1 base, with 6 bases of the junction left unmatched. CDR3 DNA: TGTGCCAGCAGCAGTGGACAGGGCGGGAACACTGAAGCTTTCTTT. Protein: CASSSGQGGNTEAFF.

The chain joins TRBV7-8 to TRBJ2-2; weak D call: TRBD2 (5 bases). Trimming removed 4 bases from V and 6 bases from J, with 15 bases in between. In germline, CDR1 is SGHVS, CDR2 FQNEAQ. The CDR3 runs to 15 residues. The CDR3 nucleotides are TGTGCCAGCAGCTCGTACTCAATGAGGGCCGGGGAGCTGTTTTTT. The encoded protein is CASSSYSMRAGELFF.

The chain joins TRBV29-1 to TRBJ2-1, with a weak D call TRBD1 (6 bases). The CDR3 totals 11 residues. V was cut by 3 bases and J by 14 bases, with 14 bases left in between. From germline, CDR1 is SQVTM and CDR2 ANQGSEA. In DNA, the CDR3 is TGCAGCGTTGATGTAGACAGGCAGAAGTTCTTC. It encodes CSVDVDRQKFF.

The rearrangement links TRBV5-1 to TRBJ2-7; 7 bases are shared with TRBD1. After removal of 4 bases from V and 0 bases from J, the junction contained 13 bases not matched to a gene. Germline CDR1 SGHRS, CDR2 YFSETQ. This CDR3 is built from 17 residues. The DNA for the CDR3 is TGCGCCAGCAGCCCCACGCTAGGGGGCCTCCACTCCTACGAGCAGTACTTC. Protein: CASSPTLGGLHSYEQYF.

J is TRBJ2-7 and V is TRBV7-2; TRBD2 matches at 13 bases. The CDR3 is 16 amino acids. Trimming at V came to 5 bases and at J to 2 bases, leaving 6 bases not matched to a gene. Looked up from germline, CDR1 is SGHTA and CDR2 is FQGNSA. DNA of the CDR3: TGTGCCAGCAGCCTTACCGGGACTAGCGGGACCTACGAGCAGTACTTC. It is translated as CASSLTGTSGTYEQYF.

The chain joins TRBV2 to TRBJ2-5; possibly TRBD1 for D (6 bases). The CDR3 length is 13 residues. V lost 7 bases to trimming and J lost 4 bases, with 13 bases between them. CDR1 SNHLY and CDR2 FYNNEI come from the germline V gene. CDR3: CASNDRPGETQYF. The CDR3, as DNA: TGTGCCAGCAACGACAGGCCCGGAGAGACCCAGTACTTC.

CDR3 bases: TGTGCCAGTACGAGAGGAGGAGCTAATGAAAAACTGTTTTTT. It yields the protein CASTRGGANEKLFF. This rearrangement joins TRBV19 to TRBJ1-4; D is unresolved. CDR1 and CDR2 from the germline V gene are LNHDA and SQIVND (reference sequence). The CDR3 extends over 14 amino acids. V lost 7 bases, J lost 3 bases, and 12 bases lay in between.

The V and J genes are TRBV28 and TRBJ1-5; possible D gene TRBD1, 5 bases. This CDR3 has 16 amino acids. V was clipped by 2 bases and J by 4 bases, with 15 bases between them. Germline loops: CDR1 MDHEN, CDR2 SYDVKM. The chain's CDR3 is CASSLIGVGMNQPQHF. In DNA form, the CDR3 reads TGTGCCAGCAGTTTAATAGGGGTGGGGATGAATCAGCCCCAGCATTTT.

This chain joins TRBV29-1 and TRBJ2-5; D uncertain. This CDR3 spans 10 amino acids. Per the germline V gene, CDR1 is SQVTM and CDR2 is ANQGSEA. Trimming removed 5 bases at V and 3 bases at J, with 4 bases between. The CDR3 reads CSVLEETQYF. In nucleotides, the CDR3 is TGCAGCGTTTTAGAAGAGACCCAGTACTTC.

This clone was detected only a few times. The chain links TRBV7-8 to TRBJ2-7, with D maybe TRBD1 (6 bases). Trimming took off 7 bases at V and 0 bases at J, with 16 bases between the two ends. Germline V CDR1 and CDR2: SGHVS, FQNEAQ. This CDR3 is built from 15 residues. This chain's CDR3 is CASIFRGLSSYEQYF. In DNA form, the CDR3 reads TGTGCCAGCATCTTCAGGGGTCTAAGCTCCTACGAGCAGTACTTC. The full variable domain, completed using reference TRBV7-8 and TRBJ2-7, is GAGVSQSPRYKVAKRGQDVALRCDPISGHVSLFWYQQALGQGPEFLTYFQNEAQLDKSGLPSDRFFAERPEGSVSTLKIQRTQQEDSAVYLCASIFRGLSSYEQYFGPGTRLTVT.

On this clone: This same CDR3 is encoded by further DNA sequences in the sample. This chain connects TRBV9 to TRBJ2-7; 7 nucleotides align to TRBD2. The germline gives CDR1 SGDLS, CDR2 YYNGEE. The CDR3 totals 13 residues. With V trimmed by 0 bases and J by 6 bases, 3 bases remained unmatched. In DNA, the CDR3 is TGTGCCAGCAGCGTAGGGGGCGGGGGCGAGCAGTACTTC. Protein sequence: CASSVGGGGEQYF.

The CDR3 DNA reads as TGTGCCAGCAGTCGACAGATGAACACTGAAGCTTTCTTT. Protein sequence: CASSRQMNTEAFF. The chain joins TRBV28 to TRBJ1-1, with TRBD1 as a possible D gene (5 bases). This CDR3 has 13 amino acids. V was clipped by 5 bases and J by 0 bases, with 7 bases between them. Germline V gives CDR1 MDHEN, CDR2 SYDVKM.

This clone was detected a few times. The CDR3 DNA sequence: TGTGCCAGCAGCCAAGATGTGGGACAGTTAACCTACGAGCAGTACTTC. As protein: CASSQDVGQLTYEQYF. The chain employs TRBV4-2 and TRBJ2-7, with TRBD1 matching 7 bases. V trimming: 0 bases; J trimming: 2 bases; junction bases outside the gene matches: 7. CDR1 and CDR2 (germline): LGHNA, YNFKEQ. The CDR3 contains 16 residues.

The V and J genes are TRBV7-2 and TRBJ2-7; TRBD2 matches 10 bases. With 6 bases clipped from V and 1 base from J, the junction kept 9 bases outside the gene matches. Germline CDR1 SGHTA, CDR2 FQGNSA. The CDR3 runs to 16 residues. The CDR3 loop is CASSQAPLAGSYEQYF. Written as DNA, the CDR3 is TGTGCCAGCAGTCAAGCCCCACTAGCGGGGTCCTACGAGCAGTACTTC.

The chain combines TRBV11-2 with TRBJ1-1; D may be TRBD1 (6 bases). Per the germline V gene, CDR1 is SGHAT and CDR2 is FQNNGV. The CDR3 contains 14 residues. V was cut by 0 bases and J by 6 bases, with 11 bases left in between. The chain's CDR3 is CASSLDPGGAEAFF. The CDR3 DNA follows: TGTGCCAGCAGCTTAGATCCGGGGGGCGCTGAAGCTTTCTTT.

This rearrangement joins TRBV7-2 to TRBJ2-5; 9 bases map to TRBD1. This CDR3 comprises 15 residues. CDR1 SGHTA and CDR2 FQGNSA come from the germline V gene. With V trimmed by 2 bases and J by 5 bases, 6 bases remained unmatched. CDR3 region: CASSLRPDRGETQYF. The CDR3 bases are TGTGCCAGCAGCTTAAGACCGGACAGGGGTGAGACCCAGTACTTC.

The CDR3 DNA follows: TGTGCCAGCAGCTTAGTGGGGACAGAATCCTACGAGCAGTACTTC. This gives the protein CASSLVGTESYEQYF. This chain connects TRBV7-2 to TRBJ2-7; 7 bases agree with TRBD1. Germline V CDR1 and CDR2: SGHTA, FQGNSA. V shed 1 base, J shed 1 base, and the junction held 4 bases outside the gene matches. CDR3 length equals 15 residues. The full variable domain, in which reference TRBV7-2 and TRBJ2-7 provide the parts outside the CDR3, is GAGVSQSPSNKVTEKGKDVELRCDPISGHTALYWYRQSLGQGLEFLIYFQGNSAPDKSGLPSDRFSAERTGGSVSTLTIQRTQQEDSAVYLCASSLVGTESYEQYFGPGTRLTVT.

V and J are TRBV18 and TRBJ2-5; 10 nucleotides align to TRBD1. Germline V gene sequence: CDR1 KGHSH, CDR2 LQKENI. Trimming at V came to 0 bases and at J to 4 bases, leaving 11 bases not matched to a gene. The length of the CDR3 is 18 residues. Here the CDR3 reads CASSPPPGFRDRGETQYF. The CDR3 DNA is TGTGCCAGCTCACCACCGCCTGGCTTTCGGGACAGGGGAGAGACCCAGTACTTC.

CDR3: CASSSGYEQYF. The CDR3 DNA sequence: TGTGCCAGCAGCTCCGGTTACGAGCAGTACTTC. This chain uses TRBV5-4 with TRBJ2-7; D gene ambiguous. V dropped 3 bases and J dropped 4 bases, with 5 bases sitting between them. In germline, CDR1 is SGHNT, CDR2 YYREEE (reference sequence). CDR3 length: 11 amino acids. Based on the CDR3 plus reference TRBV5-4 and TRBJ2-7, the full variable domain is ETGVTQSPTHLIKTRGQQVTLRCSSQSGHNTVSWYQQALGQGPQFIFQYYREEENGRGNFPPRFSGLQFPNYSSELNVNALELDDSALYLCASSSGYEQYFGPGTRLTVT.

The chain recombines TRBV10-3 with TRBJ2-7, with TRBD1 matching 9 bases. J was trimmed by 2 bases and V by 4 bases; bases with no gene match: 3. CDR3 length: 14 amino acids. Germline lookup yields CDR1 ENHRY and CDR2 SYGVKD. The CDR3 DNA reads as TGTGCCATCAGTGGGCGGGACAGGGCCTACGAGCAGTACTTC. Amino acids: CAISGRDRAYEQYF.

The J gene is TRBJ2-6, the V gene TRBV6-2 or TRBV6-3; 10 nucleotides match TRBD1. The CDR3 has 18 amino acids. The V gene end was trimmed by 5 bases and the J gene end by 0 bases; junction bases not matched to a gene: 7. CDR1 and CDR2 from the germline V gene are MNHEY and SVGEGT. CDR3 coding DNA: TGTGCCAGCAGTGGCAGACAGGGGGCGCCCTCTGGGGCCAACGTCCTGACTTTC. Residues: CASSGRQGAPSGANVLTF.